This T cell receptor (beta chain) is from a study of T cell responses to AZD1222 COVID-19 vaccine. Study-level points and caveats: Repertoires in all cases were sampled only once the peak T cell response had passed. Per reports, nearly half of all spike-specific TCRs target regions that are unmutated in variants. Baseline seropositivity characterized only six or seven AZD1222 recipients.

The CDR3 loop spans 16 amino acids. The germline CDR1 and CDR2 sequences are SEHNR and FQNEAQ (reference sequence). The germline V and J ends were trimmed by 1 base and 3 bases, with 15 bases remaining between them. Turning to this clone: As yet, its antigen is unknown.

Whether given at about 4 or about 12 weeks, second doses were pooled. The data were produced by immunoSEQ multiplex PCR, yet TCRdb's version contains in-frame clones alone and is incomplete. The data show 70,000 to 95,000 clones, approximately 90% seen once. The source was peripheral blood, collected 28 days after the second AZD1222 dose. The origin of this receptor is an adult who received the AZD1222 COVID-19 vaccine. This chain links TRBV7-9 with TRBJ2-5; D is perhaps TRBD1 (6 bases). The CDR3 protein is CASSLGWFRGEETQYF. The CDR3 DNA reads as TGTGCCAGCAGCTTAGGTTGGTTCAGGGGAGAAGAGACCCAGTACTTC. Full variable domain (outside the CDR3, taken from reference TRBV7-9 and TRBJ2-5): DTGVSQNPRHKITKRGQNVTFRCDPISEHNRLYWYRQTLGQGPEFLTYFQNEAQLEKSRLLSDRFSAERPKGSFSTLEIQRTEQGDSAMYLCASSLGWFRGEETQYFGPGTRLLVL.